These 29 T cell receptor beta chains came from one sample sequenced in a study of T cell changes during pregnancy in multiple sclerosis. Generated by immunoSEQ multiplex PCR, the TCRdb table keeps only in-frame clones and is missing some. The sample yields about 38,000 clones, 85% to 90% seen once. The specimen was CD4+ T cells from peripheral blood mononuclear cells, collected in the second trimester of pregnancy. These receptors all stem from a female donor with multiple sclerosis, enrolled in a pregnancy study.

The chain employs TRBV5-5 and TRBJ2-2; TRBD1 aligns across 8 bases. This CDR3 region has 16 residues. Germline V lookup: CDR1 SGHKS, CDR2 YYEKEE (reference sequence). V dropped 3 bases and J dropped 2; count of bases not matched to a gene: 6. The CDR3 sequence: CASSSDRARNTGELFF. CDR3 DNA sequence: TGTGCCAGCAGCTCGGACAGGGCCCGTAACACCGGGGAGCTGTTTTTT. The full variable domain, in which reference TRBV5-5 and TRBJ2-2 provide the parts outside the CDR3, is DAGVTQSPTHLIKTRGQQVTLRCSPISGHKSVSWYQQVLGQGPQFIFQYYEKEERGRGNFPDRFSARQFPNYSSELNVNALLLGDSALYLCASSSDRARNTGELFFGEGSRLTVL.

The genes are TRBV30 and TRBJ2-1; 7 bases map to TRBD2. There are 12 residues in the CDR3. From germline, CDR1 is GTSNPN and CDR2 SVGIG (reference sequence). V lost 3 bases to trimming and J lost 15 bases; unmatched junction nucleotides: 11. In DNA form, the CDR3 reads TGTGCCTGGAGCGAGTCGGCGGGAGCTCTGTTCTTC. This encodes CAWSESAGALFF.

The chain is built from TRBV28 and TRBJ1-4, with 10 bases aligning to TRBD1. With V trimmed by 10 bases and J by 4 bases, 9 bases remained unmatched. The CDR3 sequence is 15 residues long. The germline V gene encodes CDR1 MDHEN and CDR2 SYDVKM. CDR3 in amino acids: CATRDRGGFNEKLFF. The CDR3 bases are TGTGCCACCAGGGACAGGGGAGGATTTAATGAAAAACTGTTTTTT.

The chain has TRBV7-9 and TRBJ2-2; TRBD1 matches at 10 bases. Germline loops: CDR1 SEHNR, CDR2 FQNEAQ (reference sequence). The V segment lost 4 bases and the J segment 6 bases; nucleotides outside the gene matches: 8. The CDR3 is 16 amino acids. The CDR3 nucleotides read TGTGCCAGCAGCTCCGACAGGGGGCTTGATGCCGGGGAGCTGTTTTTT. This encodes CASSSDRGLDAGELFF.

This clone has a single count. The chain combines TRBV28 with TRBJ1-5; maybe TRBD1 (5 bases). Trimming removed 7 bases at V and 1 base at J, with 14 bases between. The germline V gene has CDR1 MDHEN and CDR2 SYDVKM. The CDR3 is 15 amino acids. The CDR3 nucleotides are TGTGCCAGCACCTCGGGGGGGTCAAGCAATCAGCCCCAGCATTTT. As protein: CASTSGGSSNQPQHF.

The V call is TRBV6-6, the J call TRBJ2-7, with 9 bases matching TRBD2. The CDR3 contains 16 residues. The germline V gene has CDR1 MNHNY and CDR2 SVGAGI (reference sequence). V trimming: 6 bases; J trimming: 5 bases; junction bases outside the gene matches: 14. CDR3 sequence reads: CASSRYLSGSKDEQYF. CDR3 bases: TGTGCCAGCAGCCGGTACCTTAGCGGGAGTAAGGACGAGCAGTACTTC.

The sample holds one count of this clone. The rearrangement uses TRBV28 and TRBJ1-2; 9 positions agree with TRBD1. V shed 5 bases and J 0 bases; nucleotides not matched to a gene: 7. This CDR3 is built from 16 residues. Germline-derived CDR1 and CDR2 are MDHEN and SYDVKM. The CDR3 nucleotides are TGTGCCAGCAGTGACACAGGGGGCGCAACTAACTATGGCTACACCTTC. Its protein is CASSDTGGATNYGYTF.

The CDR3 nucleotides are TGTGCCAGCAGCCGCGGAGGACTAGCGGGAGGGAACACCGGGGAGCTGTTTTTT. This codes for CASSRGGLAGGNTGELFF. This chain connects TRBV11-3 to TRBJ2-2, with 14 bases lining up with TRBD2. V dropped 5 bases and J dropped 1; count of bases not matched to a gene: 6. The CDR3 extends over 18 amino acids. Germline CDR1 SGHNT, CDR2 YENEEA. Looking up the rest from reference TRBV11-3 and TRBJ2-2 gives the full variable domain: EAGVVQSPRYKIIEKKQPVAFWCNPISGHNTLYWYLQNLGQGPELLIRYENEEAVDDSQLPKDRFSAERLKGVDSTLKIQPAELGDSAVYLCASSRGGLAGGNTGELFFGEGSRLTVL.

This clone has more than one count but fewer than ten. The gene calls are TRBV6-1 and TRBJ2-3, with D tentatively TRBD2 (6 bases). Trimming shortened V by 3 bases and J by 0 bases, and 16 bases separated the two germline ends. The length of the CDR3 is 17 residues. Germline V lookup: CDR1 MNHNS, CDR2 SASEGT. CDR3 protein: CASSESGRGTSTDTQYF. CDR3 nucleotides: TGTGCCAGCAGTGAGTCCGGGCGGGGCACTAGCACAGATACGCAGTATTTT.

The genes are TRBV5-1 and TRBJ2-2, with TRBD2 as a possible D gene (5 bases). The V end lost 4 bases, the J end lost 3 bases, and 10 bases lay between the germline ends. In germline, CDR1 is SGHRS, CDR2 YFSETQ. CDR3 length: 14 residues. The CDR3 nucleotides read TGCGCCAGCAGCCGGGGATTAGACACCGGGGAGCTGTTTTTT. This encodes CASSRGLDTGELFF. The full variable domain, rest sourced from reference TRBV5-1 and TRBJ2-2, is KAGVTQTPRYLIKTRGQQVTLSCSPISGHRSVSWYQQTPGQGLQFLFEYFSETQRNKGNFPGRFSGRQFSNSRSEMNVSTLELGDSALYLCASSRGLDTGELFFGEGSRLTVL.

The chain's CDR3 is CASSLGLQGQQPQHF. The DNA of the CDR3 is TGCGCCAGCAGCTTGGGCTTACAGGGTCAACAGCCCCAGCATTTT. J is TRBJ1-5 and V is TRBV5-1, with D maybe TRBD1 (6 bases). This CDR3 spans 15 amino acids. The germline V gene encodes CDR1 SGHRS and CDR2 YFSETQ. Trimming took off 0 bases at V and 7 bases at J, with 14 bases between the two ends.

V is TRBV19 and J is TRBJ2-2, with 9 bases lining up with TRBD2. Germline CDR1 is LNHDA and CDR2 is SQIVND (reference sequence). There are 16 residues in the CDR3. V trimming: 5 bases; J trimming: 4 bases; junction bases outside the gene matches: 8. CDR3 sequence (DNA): TGTGCCAGTAGTTTTCGCCTAGCGGGGCCCACCGGGGAGCTGTTTTTT. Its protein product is CASSFRLAGPTGELFF.

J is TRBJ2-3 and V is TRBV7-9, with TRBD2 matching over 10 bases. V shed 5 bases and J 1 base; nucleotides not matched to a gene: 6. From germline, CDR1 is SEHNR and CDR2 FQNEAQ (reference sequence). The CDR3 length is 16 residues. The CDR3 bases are TGTGCCAGCAGCCTTTGGACTAGCGGAGGCACAGATACGCAGTATTTT. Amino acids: CASSLWTSGGTDTQYF.

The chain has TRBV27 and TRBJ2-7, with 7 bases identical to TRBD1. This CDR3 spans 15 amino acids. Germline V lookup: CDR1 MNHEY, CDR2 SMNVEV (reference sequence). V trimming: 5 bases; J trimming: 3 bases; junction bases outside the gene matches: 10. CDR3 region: CASSRDSFDFYEQYF. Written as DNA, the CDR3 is TGTGCCAGCAGTCGGGACAGTTTCGACTTCTACGAGCAGTACTTC.

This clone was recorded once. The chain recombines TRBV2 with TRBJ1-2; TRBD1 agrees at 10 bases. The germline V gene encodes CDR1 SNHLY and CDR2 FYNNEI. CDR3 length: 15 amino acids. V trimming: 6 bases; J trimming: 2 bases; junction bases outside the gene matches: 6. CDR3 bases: TGTGCCAGCAGGCCGGGGACAGGGGAAAACTATGGCTACACCTTC. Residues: CASRPGTGENYGYTF.

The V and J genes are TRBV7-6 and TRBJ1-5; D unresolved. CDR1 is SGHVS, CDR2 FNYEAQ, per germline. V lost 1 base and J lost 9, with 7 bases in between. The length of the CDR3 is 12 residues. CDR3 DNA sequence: TGTGCCAGCAGCTTAGATTACGGGCCCCAGCATTTT. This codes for CASSLDYGPQHF. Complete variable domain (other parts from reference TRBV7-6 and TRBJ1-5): GAGVSQSPRYKVTKRGQDVALRCDPISGHVSLYWYRQALGQGPEFLTYFNYEAQQDKSGLPNDRFSAERPEGSISTLTIQRTEQRDSAMYRCASSLDYGPQHFGDGTRLSIL.

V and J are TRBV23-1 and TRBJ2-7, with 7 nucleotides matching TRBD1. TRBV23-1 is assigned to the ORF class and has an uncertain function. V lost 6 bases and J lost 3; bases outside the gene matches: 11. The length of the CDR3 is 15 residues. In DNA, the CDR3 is TGCGCCAGCAGGCTACCCGGGACAGAATACTACGAGCAGTACTTC. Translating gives CASRLPGTEYYEQYF.

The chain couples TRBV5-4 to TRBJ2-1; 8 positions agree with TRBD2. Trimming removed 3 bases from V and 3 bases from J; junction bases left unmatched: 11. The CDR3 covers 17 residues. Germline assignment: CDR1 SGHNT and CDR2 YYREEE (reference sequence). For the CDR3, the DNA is TGTGCCAGCAGCTCACCCGACCGGGGGGGGGTCTACAATGAGCAGTTCTTC. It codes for CASSSPDRGGVYNEQFF.

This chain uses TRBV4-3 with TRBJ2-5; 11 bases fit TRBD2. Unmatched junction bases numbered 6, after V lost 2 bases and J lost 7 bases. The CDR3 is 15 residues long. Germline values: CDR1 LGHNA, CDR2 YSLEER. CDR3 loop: CASSQTSGSRGTQYF. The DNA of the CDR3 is TGCGCCAGCAGCCAAACTAGCGGGAGTCGTGGGACCCAGTACTTC.

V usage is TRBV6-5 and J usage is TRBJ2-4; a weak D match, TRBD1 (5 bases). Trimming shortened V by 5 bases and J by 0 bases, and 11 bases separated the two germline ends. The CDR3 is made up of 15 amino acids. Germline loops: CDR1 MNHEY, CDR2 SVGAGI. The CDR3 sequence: CASSRGQVAKNIQYF. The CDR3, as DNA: TGTGCCAGCAGTCGAGGACAAGTAGCCAAAAACATTCAGTACTTC.

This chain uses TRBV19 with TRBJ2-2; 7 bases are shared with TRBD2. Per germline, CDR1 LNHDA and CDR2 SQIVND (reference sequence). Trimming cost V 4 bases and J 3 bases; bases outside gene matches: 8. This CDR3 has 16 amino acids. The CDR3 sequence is CASSTPVAGDTGELFF. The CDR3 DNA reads TGTGCCAGTAGTACACCCGTGGCGGGAGACACCGGGGAGCTGTTTTTT.

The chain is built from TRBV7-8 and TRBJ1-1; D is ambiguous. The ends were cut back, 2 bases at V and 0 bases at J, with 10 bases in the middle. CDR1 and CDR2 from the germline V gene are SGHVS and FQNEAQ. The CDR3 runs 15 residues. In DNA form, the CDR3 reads TGTGCCAGCAGCTTAAACCTATTCATGAACACTGAAGCTTTCTTT. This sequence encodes CASSLNLFMNTEAFF.

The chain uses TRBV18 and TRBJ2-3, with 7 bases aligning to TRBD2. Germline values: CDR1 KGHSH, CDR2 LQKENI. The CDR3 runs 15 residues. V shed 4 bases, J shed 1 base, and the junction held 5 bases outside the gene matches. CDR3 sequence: CASSQAGWGTDTQYF. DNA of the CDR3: TGTGCCAGCTCACAAGCGGGGTGGGGCACAGATACGCAGTATTTT.

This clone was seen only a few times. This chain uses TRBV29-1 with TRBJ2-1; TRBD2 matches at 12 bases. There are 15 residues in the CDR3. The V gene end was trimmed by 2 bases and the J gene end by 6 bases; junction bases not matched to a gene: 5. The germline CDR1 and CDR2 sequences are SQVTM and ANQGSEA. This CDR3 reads CSVEKTSGRSNEQFF. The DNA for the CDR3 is TGCAGCGTTGAAAAGACTAGCGGGAGATCCAATGAGCAGTTCTTC.

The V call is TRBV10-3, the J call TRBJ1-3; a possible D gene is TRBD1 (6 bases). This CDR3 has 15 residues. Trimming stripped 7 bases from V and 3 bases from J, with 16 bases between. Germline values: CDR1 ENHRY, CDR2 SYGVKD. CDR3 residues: CAIKRDTGRGNTIYF. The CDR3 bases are TGTGCCATCAAAAGGGACACGGGCCGTGGAAACACCATATATTTT.

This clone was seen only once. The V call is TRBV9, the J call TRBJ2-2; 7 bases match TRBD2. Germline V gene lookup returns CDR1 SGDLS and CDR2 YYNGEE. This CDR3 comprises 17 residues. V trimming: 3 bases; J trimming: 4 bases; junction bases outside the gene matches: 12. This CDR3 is CASSALTSPLSTGELFF. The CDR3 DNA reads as TGTGCCAGCAGCGCCTTGACTAGCCCTCTTAGCACCGGGGAGCTGTTTTTT. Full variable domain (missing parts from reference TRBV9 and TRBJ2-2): DSGVTQTPKHLITATGQRVTLRCSPRSGDLSVYWYQQSLDQGLQFLIQYYNGEERAKGNILERFSAQQFPDLHSELNLSSLELGDSALYFCASSALTSPLSTGELFFGEGSRLTVL.

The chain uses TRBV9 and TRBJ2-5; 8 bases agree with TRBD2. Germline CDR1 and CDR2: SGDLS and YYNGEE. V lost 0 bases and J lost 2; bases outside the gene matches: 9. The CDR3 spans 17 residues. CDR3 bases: TGTGCCAGCAGCGTAGAGGTAAGCGGGAGTGATCAAGAGACCCAGTACTTC. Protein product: CASSVEVSGSDQETQYF.

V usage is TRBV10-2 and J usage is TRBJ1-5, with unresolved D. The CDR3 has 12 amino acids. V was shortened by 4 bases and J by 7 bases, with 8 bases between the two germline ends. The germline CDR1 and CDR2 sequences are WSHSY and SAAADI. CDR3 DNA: TGCGCCAGCAGTGGGAGGGCCCAGCCCCAGCATTTT. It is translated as CASSGRAQPQHF.

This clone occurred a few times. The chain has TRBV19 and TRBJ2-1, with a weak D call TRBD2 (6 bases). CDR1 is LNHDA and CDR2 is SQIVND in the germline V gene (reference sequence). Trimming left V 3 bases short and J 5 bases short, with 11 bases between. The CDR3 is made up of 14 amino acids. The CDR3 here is CASSIELAHNEQFF. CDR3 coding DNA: TGTGCCAGTAGTATCGAACTAGCACACAATGAGCAGTTCTTC.